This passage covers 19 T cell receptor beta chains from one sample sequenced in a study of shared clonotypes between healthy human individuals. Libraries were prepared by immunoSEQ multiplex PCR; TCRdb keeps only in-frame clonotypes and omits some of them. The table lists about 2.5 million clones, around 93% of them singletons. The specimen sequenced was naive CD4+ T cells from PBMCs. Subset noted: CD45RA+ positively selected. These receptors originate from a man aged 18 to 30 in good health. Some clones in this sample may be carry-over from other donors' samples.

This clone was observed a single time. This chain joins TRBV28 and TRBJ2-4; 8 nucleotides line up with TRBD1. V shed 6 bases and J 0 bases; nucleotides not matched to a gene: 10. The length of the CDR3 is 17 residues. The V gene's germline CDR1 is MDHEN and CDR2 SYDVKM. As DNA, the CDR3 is TGTGCCAGCAGACAAACCGGGACAGGACTAGCCAAAAACATTCAGTACTTC. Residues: CASRQTGTGLAKNIQYF.

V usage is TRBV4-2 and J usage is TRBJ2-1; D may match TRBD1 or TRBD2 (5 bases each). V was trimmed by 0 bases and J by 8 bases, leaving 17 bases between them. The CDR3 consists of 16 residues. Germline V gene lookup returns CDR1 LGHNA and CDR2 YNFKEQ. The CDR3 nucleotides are TGTGCCAGCAGCCAAGAACCGGGACGGGTTACGTATGAGCAGTTCTTC. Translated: CASSQEPGRVTYEQFF.

In DNA, the CDR3 is TGTGCCAGCAGTGAAAGGGCGGCACCCAAGGGGTCACCCCTCCACTTT. As protein: CASSERAAPKGSPLHF. This chain connects TRBV2 to TRBJ1-6, with D perhaps matching TRBD1 (5 bases). The CDR3 has 16 residues. Trimming cost V 2 bases and J 10 bases, with 18 bases left between them. CDR1 is SNHLY and CDR2 is FYNNEI in the germline V gene.

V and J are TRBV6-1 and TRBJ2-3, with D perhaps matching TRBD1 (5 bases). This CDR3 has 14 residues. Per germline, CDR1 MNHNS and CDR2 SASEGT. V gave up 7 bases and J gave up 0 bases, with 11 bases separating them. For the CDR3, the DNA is TGTGCCAGCAAGACAGCCTCTAGCACAGATACGCAGTATTTT. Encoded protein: CASKTASSTDTQYF.

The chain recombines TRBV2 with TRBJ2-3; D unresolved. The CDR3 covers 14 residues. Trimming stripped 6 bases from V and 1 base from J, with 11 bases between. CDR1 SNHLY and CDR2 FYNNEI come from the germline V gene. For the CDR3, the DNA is TGTGCCAGCAGCGCCGGGCCCCGCACAGATACGCAGTATTTT. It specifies CASSAGPRTDTQYF.

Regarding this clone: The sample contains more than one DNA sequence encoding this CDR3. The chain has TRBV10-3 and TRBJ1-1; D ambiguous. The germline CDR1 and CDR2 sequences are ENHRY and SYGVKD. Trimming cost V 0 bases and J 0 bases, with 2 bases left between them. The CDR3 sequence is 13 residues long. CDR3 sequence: CAISESLNTEAFF. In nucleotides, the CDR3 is TGTGCCATCAGTGAGTCGTTGAACACTGAAGCTTTCTTT.

The CDR3 here is CASTVTGGNQETQYF. The CDR3 nucleotides read TGCGCCAGCACTGTGACAGGGGGCAACCAAGAGACCCAGTACTTC. The chain links TRBV5-1 to TRBJ2-5, with 10 bases aligning to TRBD1. In germline, CDR1 is SGHRS, CDR2 YFSETQ. Germline trimming cut 6 bases from V and 0 bases from J; bases unmatched to any gene: 5. The CDR3 contains 15 residues.

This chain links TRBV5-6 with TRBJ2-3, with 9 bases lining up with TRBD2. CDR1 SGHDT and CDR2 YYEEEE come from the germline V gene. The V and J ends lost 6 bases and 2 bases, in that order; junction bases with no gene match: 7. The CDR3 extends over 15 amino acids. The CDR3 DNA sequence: TGTGCCAGCAACCGACTAGCGGTATACACAGATACGCAGTATTTT. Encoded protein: CASNRLAVYTDTQYF.

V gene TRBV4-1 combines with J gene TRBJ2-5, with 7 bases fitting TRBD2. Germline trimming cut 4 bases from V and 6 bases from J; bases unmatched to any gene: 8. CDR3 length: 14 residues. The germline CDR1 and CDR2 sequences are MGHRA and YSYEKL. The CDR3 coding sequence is TGCGCCAGCAGCCCTGCGAGCGGGACTAAGACCCAGTACTTC. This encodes CASSPASGTKTQYF.

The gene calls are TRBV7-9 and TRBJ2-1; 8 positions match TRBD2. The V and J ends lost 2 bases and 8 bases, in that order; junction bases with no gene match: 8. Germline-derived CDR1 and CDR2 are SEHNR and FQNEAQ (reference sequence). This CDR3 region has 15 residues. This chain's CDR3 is CASSLLREGRYEQFF. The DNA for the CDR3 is TGTGCCAGCAGCTTACTACGGGAGGGCCGGTATGAGCAGTTCTTC.

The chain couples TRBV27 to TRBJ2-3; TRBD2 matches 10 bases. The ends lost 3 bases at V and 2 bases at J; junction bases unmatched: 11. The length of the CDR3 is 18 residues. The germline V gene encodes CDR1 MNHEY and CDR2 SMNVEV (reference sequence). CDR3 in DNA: TGTGCCAGCAGTTTTCGGCTAGCGGGGGTTCCCCTCACAGATACGCAGTATTTT. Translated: CASSFRLAGVPLTDTQYF.

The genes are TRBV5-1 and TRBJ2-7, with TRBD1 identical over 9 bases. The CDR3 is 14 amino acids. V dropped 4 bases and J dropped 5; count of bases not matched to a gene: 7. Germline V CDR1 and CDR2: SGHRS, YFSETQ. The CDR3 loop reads CASSPGQGMDEQYF. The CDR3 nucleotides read TGCGCCAGCAGCCCCGGACAGGGGATGGACGAGCAGTACTTC.

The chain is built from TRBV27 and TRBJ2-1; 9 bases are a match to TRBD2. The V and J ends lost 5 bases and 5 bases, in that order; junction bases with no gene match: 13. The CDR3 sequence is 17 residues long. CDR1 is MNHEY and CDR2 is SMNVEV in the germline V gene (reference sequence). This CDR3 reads CASSPSTSGRRNNEQFF. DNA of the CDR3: TGTGCCAGCAGTCCCTCGACAAGCGGGAGGCGTAACAATGAGCAGTTCTTC.

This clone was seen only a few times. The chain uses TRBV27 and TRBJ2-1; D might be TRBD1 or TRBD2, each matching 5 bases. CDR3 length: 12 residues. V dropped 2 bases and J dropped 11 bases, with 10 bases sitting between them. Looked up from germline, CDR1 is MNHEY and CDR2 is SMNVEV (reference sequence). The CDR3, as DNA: TGTGCCAGCAGTTTACCGGGACCACAGCAGTTCTTC. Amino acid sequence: CASSLPGPQQFF.

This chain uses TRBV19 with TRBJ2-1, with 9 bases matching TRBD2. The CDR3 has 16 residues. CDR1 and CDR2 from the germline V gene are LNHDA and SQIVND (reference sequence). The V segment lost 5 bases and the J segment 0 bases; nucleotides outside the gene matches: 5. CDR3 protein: CASSEIAGDSYNEQFF. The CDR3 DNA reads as TGTGCCAGTAGTGAAATAGCGGGAGACTCCTACAATGAGCAGTTCTTC.

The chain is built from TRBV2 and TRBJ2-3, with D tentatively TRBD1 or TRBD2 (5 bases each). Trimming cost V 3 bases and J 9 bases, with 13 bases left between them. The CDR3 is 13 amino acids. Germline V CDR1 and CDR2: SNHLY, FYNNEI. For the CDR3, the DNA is TGTGCCAGCAGTGATAGGGACCCCACGACGCAGTATTTT. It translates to CASSDRDPTTQYF. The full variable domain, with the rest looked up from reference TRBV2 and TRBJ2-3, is EPEVTQTPSHQVTQMGQEVILRCVPISNHLYFYWYRQILGQKVEFLVSFYNNEISEKSEIFDDQFSVERPDGSNFTLKIRSTKLEDSAMYFCASSDRDPTTQYFGPGTRLTVL.

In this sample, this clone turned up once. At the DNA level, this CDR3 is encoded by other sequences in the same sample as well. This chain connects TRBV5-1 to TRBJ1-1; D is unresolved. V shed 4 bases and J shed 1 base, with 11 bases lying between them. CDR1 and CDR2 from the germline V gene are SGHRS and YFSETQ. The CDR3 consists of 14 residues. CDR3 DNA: TGCGCCAGCAGCCCCGTGACGGGGAACACTGAAGCTTTCTTT. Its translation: CASSPVTGNTEAFF.

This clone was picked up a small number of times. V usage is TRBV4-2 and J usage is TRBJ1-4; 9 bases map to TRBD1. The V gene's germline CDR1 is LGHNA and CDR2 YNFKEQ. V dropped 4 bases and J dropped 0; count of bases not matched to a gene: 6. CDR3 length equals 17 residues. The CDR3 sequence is CASSRTGETATNEKLFF. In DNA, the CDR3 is TGTGCCAGCAGCCGGACAGGGGAGACAGCAACTAATGAAAAACTGTTTTTT.

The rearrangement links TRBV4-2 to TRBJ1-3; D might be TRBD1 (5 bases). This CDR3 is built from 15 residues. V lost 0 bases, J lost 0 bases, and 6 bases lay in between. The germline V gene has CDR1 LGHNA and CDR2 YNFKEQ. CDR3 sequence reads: CASSQDGASGNTIYF. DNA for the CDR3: TGTGCCAGCAGCCAAGATGGGGCCTCTGGAAACACCATATATTTT.